This passage covers 31 T cell receptor beta chains from one sample sequenced in a study of T cell repertoires in cytomegalovirus infection. TCRdb re-called the reads through MiXCR, storing one row per CDR3 protein. The sample holds just over 300,000 distinct CDR3 sequences; about a sixth are singletons and the top ten take more than 10%. The sequenced sample was PBMCs. The origin of the receptors is a human donor in good health (CMV status not recorded). Some clones in this sample may be carry-over from other donors' samples.

This clonotype showed up just a few times. The V gene is TRBV20-1, the J gene TRBJ2-1, with TRBD2 matching 14 bases. The V gene end was trimmed by 6 bases and the J gene end by 3 bases; junction bases not matched to a gene: 10. CDR1 is DFQATT and CDR2 is SNEGSKA in the germline V gene (reference sequence). This CDR3 region has 17 residues. The CDR3 spells CSADGTSGGLDYNEQFF. The CDR3 DNA is TGCAGTGCAGACGGGACTAGCGGGGGCCTGGACTACAATGAGCAGTTCTTC.

This clonotype was found a few times. This sequence joins TRBV20-1 and TRBJ1-1, with 7 positions matching TRBD1. Germline-derived CDR1 and CDR2 are DFQATT and SNEGSKA (reference sequence). The CDR3 covers 16 residues. J was trimmed by 4 bases and V by 5 bases; bases with no gene match: 16. In nucleotides, the CDR3 is TGCAGTGCTCTTCTCGCAGGGGGATGGTCGAGCACTGAAGCTTTCTTT. Translated, it gives CSALLAGGWSSTEAFF.

The chain links TRBV20-1 to TRBJ1-1, with TRBD1 identical over 8 bases. V lost 2 bases, J lost 3 bases, and 2 bases stayed unmatched. The CDR3 consists of 13 residues. CDR1 is DFQATT, CDR2 SNEGSKA, per germline (reference sequence). CDR3 nucleotide sequence: TGCAGTGCTAGAAGGACAGGGTACACTGAAGCTTTCTTT. As protein: CSARRTGYTEAFF.

This clonotype was recorded at least ten times. The chain links TRBV4-1 to TRBJ1-4; the D is unclear. Germline-derived CDR1 and CDR2 are MGHRA and YSYEKL. Deletions cut 0 bases from V and 5 bases from J, with 16 bases between. The CDR3 length is 17 residues. The CDR3 spells CASSQDRARTDNEKLFF. In DNA form, the CDR3 reads TGCGCCAGCAGCCAAGATAGGGCCAGAACAGACAATGAAAAACTGTTTTTT.

This chain connects TRBV20-1 to TRBJ1-5; D is possibly TRBD1 (5 bases). The CDR3 is made up of 14 amino acids. Trimming stripped 4 bases from V and 0 bases from J, with 10 bases between. Germline CDR1 is DFQATT and CDR2 is SNEGSKA (reference sequence). The CDR3 DNA is TGCAGTGCTACCCAGGGAAATAGCAATCAGCCCCAGCATTTT. It is translated as CSATQGNSNQPQHF.

The sample holds a few counts of this clonotype. The rearrangement joins TRBV20-1 to TRBJ2-7; D call uncertain. The germline gives CDR1 DFQATT, CDR2 SNEGSKA (reference sequence). V gave up 5 bases and J gave up 6 bases, with 11 bases separating them. CDR3 size: 11 residues. CDR3: CSASQAAEQYF. The DNA of the CDR3 is TGCAGTGCTTCCCAGGCTGCCGAGCAGTACTTC.

This clonotype was counted between two and nine times. For the CDR3, the DNA is TGTGCCAGCAGCCGGCGGGGACAGGGTAACTATGGCTACACCTTC. Translating it yields CASSRRGQGNYGYTF. V usage is TRBV7-9 and J usage is TRBJ1-2; 9 nucleotides agree with TRBD1. The CDR3 length is 15 residues. Germline V CDR1 and CDR2: SEHNR, FQNEAQ (reference sequence). V was pared by 5 bases and J by 1 base, with 5 bases of the junction left unmatched.

The table lists this clonotype with many counts. This chain uses TRBV7-8 with TRBJ1-4, with 7 bases aligning to TRBD1. The CDR3 consists of 15 residues. Germline assignment: CDR1 SGHVS and CDR2 FQNEAQ. The V segment lost 2 bases and the J segment 0 bases; nucleotides outside the gene matches: 0. The CDR3 loop is CASSLQGATNEKLFF. The CDR3 DNA follows: TGTGCCAGCAGCTTACAGGGGGCAACTAATGAAAAACTGTTTTTT.

This clonotype was detected many times. This chain uses TRBV29-1 with TRBJ1-2, with D possibly TRBD1 on 5 matching bases. This CDR3 comprises 13 residues. Germline CDR1 and CDR2: SQVTM and ANQGSEA. Trimming removed 4 bases at V and 5 bases at J, with 14 bases between. The CDR3 is CSVGWSGRYGYTF. As DNA, the CDR3 is TGCAGCGTTGGTTGGTCAGGGCGGTATGGCTACACCTTC.

The rearrangement links TRBV20-1 to TRBJ2-2; 12 nucleotides align to TRBD2. V was clipped by 6 bases and J by 2 bases; unmatched bases: 4. This CDR3 contains 15 residues. Germline V CDR1 and CDR2: DFQATT, SNEGSKA (reference sequence). The CDR3 region has the DNA TGCAGTGCCCCGGGACTAGCGGGTAACACCGGGGAGCTGTTTTTT. This encodes CSAPGLAGNTGELFF.

This clonotype was counted at least ten times. The V and J genes are TRBV7-2 and TRBJ2-7; D possibly corresponds to TRBD1 (8 bases). The germline V gene encodes CDR1 SGHTA and CDR2 FQGNSA. V dropped 4 bases and J dropped 4 bases, with 14 bases sitting between them. The CDR3 covers 14 residues. DNA of the CDR3: TGTGCCAGCAGCTCGCTACAGGGGGGGTACGAGCAGTACTTC. Its protein product is CASSSLQGGYEQYF.

This clonotype was seen ten or more times. Sequence at one end of the junction differs from germline and may be a read error. This chain joins TRBV7-2 and TRBJ2-5; 10 bases line up with TRBD2. Per the germline V gene, CDR1 is SGHTA and CDR2 is FQGNSA. The length of the CDR3 is 16 residues. This CDR3 is CASSLLLAGTQGTQYF. CDR3 nucleotide sequence: TGTGCCAGCAGCTTATTACTAGCGGGGACCCAAGGGACCCAGTACTTC.

The chain employs TRBV12-3 or TRBV12-4 and TRBJ2-7; 11 bases are shared with TRBD1. Trimming removed 7 bases from V and 5 bases from J; junction bases left unmatched: 7. The CDR3 totals 14 residues. The CDR3 bases are TGTGCCAGCAACCGAGGACAGGGGGCTGACGAGCAGTACTTC. Amino acids: CASNRGQGADEQYF.

Ten or more counts support this clonotype. V is TRBV2 and J is TRBJ2-5; tentatively, D is TRBD1 (6 bases). Germline CDR1 is SNHLY and CDR2 is FYNNEI. This CDR3 is built from 12 residues. Trimming removed 8 bases from V and 4 bases from J, with 11 bases in between. The CDR3 DNA is TGTGCCAGCTCTAGGGACACAGAGACCCAGTACTTC. Amino acid sequence: CASSRDTETQYF.

This clonotype was seen repeatedly, ten times or more. This sequence joins TRBV10-3 and TRBJ1-4; TRBD1 is a possible D gene (5 bases). V gave up 9 bases and J gave up 4 bases, with 12 bases separating them. The germline V gene encodes CDR1 ENHRY and CDR2 SYGVKD. The CDR3 length is 13 residues. The CDR3 nucleotides read TGTGCCATAGGGGACGGAAATAATGAAAAACTGTTTTTT. It translates to CAIGDGNNEKLFF.

The chain couples TRBV10-3 to TRBJ2-1; 9 nucleotides match TRBD1. Germline assignment: CDR1 ENHRY and CDR2 SYGVKD. V shed 9 bases, J shed 7 bases, and the junction held 10 bases outside the gene matches. The CDR3 runs to 14 residues. The CDR3 coding sequence is TGTGCCATTGGACAGGGGCTCCACCGTAATGAGCAGTTCTTC. Translation: CAIGQGLHRNEQFF.

The sample holds a few counts of this clonotype. The chain combines TRBV20-1 with TRBJ2-1; 16 bases align to TRBD2. The CDR3 contains 21 residues. V lost 3 bases to trimming and J lost 0 bases; unmatched junction nucleotides: 14. Germline-derived CDR1 and CDR2 are DFQATT and SNEGSKA (reference sequence). CDR3 sequence (DNA): TGCAGTGCTAGCTATCTACCCGGGACTAGCGGGGGGGCGTCCTCCTACAATGAGCAGTTCTTC. Protein product: CSASYLPGTSGGASSYNEQFF.

This clonotype was seen many times. V usage is TRBV7-2 and J usage is TRBJ2-2; D gene ambiguous. The CDR3 has 14 residues. In germline, CDR1 is SGHTA, CDR2 FQGNSA. V was pared by 2 bases and J by 1 base, with 5 bases between. The chain's CDR3 is CASSLMGNTGELFF. In DNA, the CDR3 is TGTGCCAGCAGCTTAATGGGGAACACCGGGGAGCTGTTTTTT. The whole variable domain, remainder taken from reference TRBV7-2 and TRBJ2-2, is GAGVSQSPSNKVTEKGKDVELRCDPISGHTALYWYRQSLGQGLEFLIYFQGNSAPDKSGLPSDRFSAERTGGSVSTLTIQRTQQEDSAVYLCASSLMGNTGELFFGEGSRLTVL.

This clonotype was observed a handful of times. This sequence joins TRBV2 and TRBJ2-2, with D tentatively TRBD1 (6 bases). Germline lookup yields CDR1 SNHLY and CDR2 FYNNEI. CDR3 length equals 15 residues. V lost 9 bases and J 3 bases, leaving 17 bases between the germline ends. CDR3 region: CASTPGHRYTGELFF. The DNA of the CDR3 is TGTGCCAGTACTCCGGGACATAGGTACACCGGGGAGCTGTTTTTT.

This clonotype was seen more than once but under ten times. This sequence joins TRBV19 and TRBJ2-7; 8 bases match TRBD1. V lost 4 bases and J lost 3; bases outside the gene matches: 8. Per germline, CDR1 LNHDA and CDR2 SQIVND (reference sequence). The CDR3 runs 15 residues. In DNA form, the CDR3 reads TGTGCCAGTAGTACCAAAGATGGACAGGGCTACGAGCAGTACTTC. Translating it yields CASSTKDGQGYEQYF.

Only a few counts were recorded for this clonotype. This chain joins TRBV6-2 or TRBV6-3 and TRBJ2-5; the match to TRBD2 covers 9 bases. This CDR3 has 16 residues. Germline V gene sequence: CDR1 MNHEY, CDR2 SVGEGT. J was trimmed by 5 bases and V by 6 bases; bases with no gene match: 13. The CDR3 region has the DNA TGTGCCAGCAGCCAAGGTGGGGCTAGCGGGGAGGAGACCCAGTACTTC. It encodes CASSQGGASGEETQYF.

The gene calls are TRBV12-3 or TRBV12-4 and TRBJ1-1; no clear D gene. Between the trimmed V and J ends, which lost 4 bases and 4 bases, there was a span of 13 bases. This CDR3 has 14 residues. Here the CDR3 DNA reads TGTGCCAGCAGTTATGCCGCGGGCTCCACTGAAGCTTTCTTT. It yields the protein CASSYAAGSTEAFF.

There are many counts of this clonotype. V gene TRBV7-2 combines with J gene TRBJ2-3; 8 bases are a match to TRBD2. There are 14 residues in the CDR3. Per germline, CDR1 SGHTA and CDR2 FQGNSA. Trimming took 6 bases from V and 2 from J; bases not matched to a gene: 4. CDR3 region: CASSQAGVTDTQYF. CDR3 DNA: TGTGCCAGCAGTCAAGCGGGGGTCACAGATACGCAGTATTTT.

The V and J genes are TRBV6-2 or TRBV6-3 and TRBJ2-1; 10 bases are a match to TRBD2. Germline V gene data show CDR1 as MNHEY and CDR2 as SVGEGT. The CDR3 is 13 amino acids. Trimming took 7 bases from V and 9 from J; bases not matched to a gene: 6. This CDR3 reads CASNGVAGGEQFF. CDR3 DNA: TGTGCCAGCAACGGGGTAGCGGGGGGTGAGCAGTTCTTC.

The chain carries TRBV19 and TRBJ1-1; D gene unclear. Between the trimmed V and J ends, which lost 2 bases and 6 bases, there was a span of 7 bases. The V gene's germline CDR1 is LNHDA and CDR2 SQIVND (reference sequence). The CDR3 length is 12 residues. CDR3 nucleotide sequence: TGTGCCAGTAGTATAAATATCGCTGAAGCTTTCTTT. Translation: CASSINIAEAFF.

In its sample, this clonotype was seen a few times. The J gene is TRBJ1-1, the V gene TRBV19; D is possibly TRBD1 (5 bases). The CDR3 extends over 13 amino acids. Trimming stripped 6 bases from V and 4 bases from J, with 12 bases between. Germline V gene lookup returns CDR1 LNHDA and CDR2 SQIVND (reference sequence). The CDR3 loop is CASRPGKITEAFF. The CDR3 region has the DNA TGTGCCAGTAGGCCAGGGAAGATCACTGAAGCTTTCTTT.

This clonotype was detected only a few times. The J gene is TRBJ1-1, the V gene TRBV6-5, with a weak D call TRBD1 (5 bases). V lost 5 bases to trimming and J lost 8 bases, with 21 bases between them. Germline CDR1 and CDR2: MNHEY and SVGAGI. The CDR3 loop spans 15 amino acids. The CDR3 is CASSRTRNVVGEAFF. CDR3 nucleotide sequence: TGTGCCAGCAGTCGGACAAGGAATGTCGTCGGGGAAGCTTTCTTT.

This clonotype has just a few counts. The chain uses TRBV19 and TRBJ1-2, with TRBD1 identical over 7 bases. V shed 10 bases, J shed 4 bases, and the junction held 12 bases outside the gene matches. Germline V gene lookup returns CDR1 LNHDA and CDR2 SQIVND (reference sequence). This CDR3 comprises 14 residues. The CDR3, as DNA: TGTGCCACTCAGTATAACGCAGGGGGCTATGGCTACACCTTC. Translating it yields CATQYNAGGYGYTF.

This clonotype was recorded at least ten times. The chain recombines TRBV7-2 with TRBJ2-6; D uncertain. The germline V gene encodes CDR1 SGHTA and CDR2 FQGNSA. V dropped 6 bases and J dropped 4 bases, with 16 bases sitting between them. The CDR3 covers 16 residues. CDR3: CASSIPQVPGANVLTF. In DNA, the CDR3 is TGTGCCAGCAGTATCCCCCAGGTGCCCGGGGCCAACGTCCTGACTTTC.

This clonotype was detected many times. The rearrangement joins TRBV20-1 to TRBJ1-5, with 8 bases lining up with TRBD1. Germline V gene lookup returns CDR1 DFQATT and CDR2 SNEGSKA (reference sequence). The CDR3 is 14 residues long. V lost 6 bases, J lost 2 bases, and 6 bases stayed unmatched. The CDR3 DNA follows: TGCAGTGCCCGAGTACAGGGGGGCAATCAGCCCCAGCATTTT. This codes for CSARVQGGNQPQHF.

This clonotype was counted at least ten times. The V call is TRBV19, the J call TRBJ1-2, with TRBD1 matching 7 bases. Per germline, CDR1 LNHDA and CDR2 SQIVND (reference sequence). This CDR3 is built from 14 residues. The J segment lost 5 bases and the V segment lost 5 bases, leaving 8 bases of the junction unmatched. CDR3 DNA: TGTGCCAGTAGTCAATGGGACAGTAATTATGGCTACACCTTC. Encoded protein: CASSQWDSNYGYTF.